This T cell receptor (delta chain) was profiled in a study of gamma-delta chains in newborns, infants, children. The CDR3 has 18 residues. Trimming cost V 0 bases and J 0 bases, with 11 bases left between them. Germline V gives CDR1 GEAIGNYY, CDR2 EKD. With CATT, TCRdb re-called clones from the reads. The sample has about 5,000 delta-chain clones, 3% to 4% seen once. This receptor was identified in a child who was a newborn, infant or young child, either healthy, febrile or measles-vaccinated (not recorded which). The V gene is TRDV2, the J gene TRDJ3; no reliable D call. Sequenced sample: blood. The CDR3 DNA reads as TGTGCCTGTGACACCGTTAGTGGTAGCTCCTGGGACACCCGACAGATGTTTTTC. Protein sequence: CACDTVSGSSWDTRQMFF.